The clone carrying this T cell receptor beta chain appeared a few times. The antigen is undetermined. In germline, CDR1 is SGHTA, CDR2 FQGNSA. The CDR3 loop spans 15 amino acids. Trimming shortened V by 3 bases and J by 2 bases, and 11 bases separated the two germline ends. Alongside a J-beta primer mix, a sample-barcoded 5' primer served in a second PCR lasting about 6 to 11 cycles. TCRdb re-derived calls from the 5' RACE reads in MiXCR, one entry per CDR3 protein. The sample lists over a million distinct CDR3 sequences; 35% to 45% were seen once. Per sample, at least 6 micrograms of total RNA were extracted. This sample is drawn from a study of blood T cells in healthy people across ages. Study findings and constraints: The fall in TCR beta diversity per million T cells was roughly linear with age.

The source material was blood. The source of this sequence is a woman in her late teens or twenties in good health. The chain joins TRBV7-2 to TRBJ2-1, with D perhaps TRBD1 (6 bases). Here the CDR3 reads CASSFGGAPYNEQFF. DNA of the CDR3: TGTGCCAGCAGCTTTGGGGGCGCTCCCTACAATGAGCAGTTCTTC.